This T cell receptor (beta chain) was sequenced for a study of T cell responses to AZD1222 COVID-19 vaccine. Findings and caveats of the study: At baseline, seropositivity was found in only six or seven AZD1222 recipients. Most donors were white British and more were female, and clonal diversity was possibly underestimated. Regions 160-218 and 743-854 held dominance among vaccine-associated CD4 TCRs, which spanned spike.

Sequencing was performed with immunoSEQ multiplex PCR; in TCRdb, only in-frame clones are kept and a portion is missing. Here the sample spans under 90,000 clones, around 82% being singletons. Worth noting for this clone: Its antigen is still unknown.

The V end was cut by 2 bases, the J end by 12 bases, with 8 bases between. Germline V lookup: CDR1 SNHLY, CDR2 FYNNEI. The length of the CDR3 is 11 residues. The receptor was derived from an adult who received the AZD1222 COVID-19 vaccine. The sequences come from peripheral blood, collected 28 days after the second AZD1222 dose. The rearrangement links TRBV2 to TRBJ2-1; D is unclear. In DNA form, the CDR3 reads TGTGCCAGCAGTGAACCCGTCGGGCAGTTCTTC. Amino acid sequence: CASSEPVGQFF.